The entry below gives a single T cell receptor beta chain sequence along with its context. This CDR3 is also generated by other DNA sequences in the sample. This CDR3 region has 16 residues. With 0 bases removed from V and 7 bases from J, the gap between germline ends came to 15 bases. In germline, CDR1 is MNHEY, CDR2 SVGAGI. These data originate in a study of radiation and T cells in renal cell carcinoma. Sequencing was performed with immunoSEQ multiplex PCR; in TCRdb, only in-frame clones are kept and a portion is missing. Seen here are 90,000 to 100,000 clones, around nine tenths observed once, and the top ten hold roughly 8%. The time point here: baseline pretreatment blood. Treatment denoted: 15 Gy SBRT to primary tumor, nephrectomy 4 weeks later.

The chain combines TRBV6-5 with TRBJ1-4, with a weak D call TRBD1 (6 bases). Sequenced here: blood, sampled from a patient whose treatment included radiotherapy and nephrectomy. The receptor was derived from a man between 50 and 59 years old with renal cell carcinoma. In DNA, the CDR3 is TGTGCCAGCAGTTACTCAATGTTACAGGGAGGTGAAAAACTGTTTTTT. This encodes CASSYSMLQGGEKLFF.